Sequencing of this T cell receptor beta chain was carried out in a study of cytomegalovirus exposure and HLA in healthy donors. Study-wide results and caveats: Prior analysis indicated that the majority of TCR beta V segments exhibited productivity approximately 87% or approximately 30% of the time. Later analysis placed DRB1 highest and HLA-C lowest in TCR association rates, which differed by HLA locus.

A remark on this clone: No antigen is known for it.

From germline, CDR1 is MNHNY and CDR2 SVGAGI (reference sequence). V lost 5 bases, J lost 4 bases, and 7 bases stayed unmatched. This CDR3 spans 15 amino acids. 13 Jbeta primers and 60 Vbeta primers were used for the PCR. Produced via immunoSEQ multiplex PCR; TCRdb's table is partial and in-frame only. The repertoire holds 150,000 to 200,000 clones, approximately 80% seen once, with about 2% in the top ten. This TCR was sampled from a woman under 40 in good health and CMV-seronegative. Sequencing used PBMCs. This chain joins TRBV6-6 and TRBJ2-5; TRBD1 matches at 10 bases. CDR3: CASSTTGGRGETQYF. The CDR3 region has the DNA TGTGCCAGCAGTACGACAGGGGGCCGGGGAGAGACCCAGTACTTC.